The next 3 T cell receptor beta chains were all read from a single sample in a study of STAT5B mutations in CD4+ large granular lymphocyte leukemia. The assay was immunoSEQ multiplex PCR, and TCRdb's table has in-frame clones only and misses some. Among more than 40,000 clones listed, roughly 80% were seen once. The sample taken for sequencing was CD4+ T cells from blood buffy coats. These receptors were collected from a human donor in good health.

This clone appeared a few times. The J gene is TRBJ1-6, the V gene TRBV7-9; tentative D call: TRBD1 (5 bases). The CDR3 totals 15 residues. V was clipped by 3 bases and J by 7 bases, with 13 bases between them. CDR1 SEHNR and CDR2 FQNEAQ come from the germline V gene (reference sequence). CDR3 region: CASSLGGTLNSPLHF. The DNA for the CDR3 is TGTGCCAGCAGCTTGGGGGGGACTTTGAATTCACCCCTCCACTTT.

The chain has TRBV7-3 and TRBJ2-7; perhaps D is TRBD1 or TRBD2 (5 bases each). Germline-derived CDR1 and CDR2 are SGHTA and FQGTGA. CDR3 length equals 15 residues. The V and J ends lost 5 bases and 0 bases respectively, with 14 bases between them. Here the CDR3 reads CASSMGRTSSYEQYF. The CDR3 DNA reads TGTGCCAGCAGCATGGGACGGACCAGCTCCTACGAGCAGTACTTC.

A single count supports this clone. This chain links TRBV2 with TRBJ2-2; D is unclear. The V gene lost 5 bases and the J gene lost 6 bases, with 10 bases spanning the gap. CDR1 SNHLY and CDR2 FYNNEI come from the germline V gene. This CDR3 has 13 amino acids. The DNA for the CDR3 is TGTGCCAGCAGTCCCGACTCCCCCGGGGAGCTGTTTTTT. The encoded protein is CASSPDSPGELFF.